This note documents a single TCR beta chain sequence. Its antigen is not identified. TCRdb independently ran MiXCR on the reads; one entry per CDR3 protein. The top ten hold roughly 19% of the sample, which has roughly 280,000 distinct CDR3 sequences, under 25% seen once. This sample stems from a study of T cell repertoires in cytomegalovirus infection. Germline CDR1 and CDR2: MNHGY and SAAAGT. V lost 2 bases and J 1 base, leaving 8 bases between the germline ends. This CDR3 spans 15 amino acids. The receptor comes from a human donor in good health (CMV status not recorded). Some clones in this sample may be carry-over from other donors' samples. The chain carries TRBV6-8 and TRBJ2-2; a possible D gene is TRBD1 (6 bases). The specimen comprised cultured PBMCs, sampled from culture after CMV antigen stimulation. As DNA, the CDR3 is TGTGCCAGCAGTTACGGACAGATGAACACCGGGGAGCTGTTTTTT. Its protein product is CASSYGQMNTGELFF.